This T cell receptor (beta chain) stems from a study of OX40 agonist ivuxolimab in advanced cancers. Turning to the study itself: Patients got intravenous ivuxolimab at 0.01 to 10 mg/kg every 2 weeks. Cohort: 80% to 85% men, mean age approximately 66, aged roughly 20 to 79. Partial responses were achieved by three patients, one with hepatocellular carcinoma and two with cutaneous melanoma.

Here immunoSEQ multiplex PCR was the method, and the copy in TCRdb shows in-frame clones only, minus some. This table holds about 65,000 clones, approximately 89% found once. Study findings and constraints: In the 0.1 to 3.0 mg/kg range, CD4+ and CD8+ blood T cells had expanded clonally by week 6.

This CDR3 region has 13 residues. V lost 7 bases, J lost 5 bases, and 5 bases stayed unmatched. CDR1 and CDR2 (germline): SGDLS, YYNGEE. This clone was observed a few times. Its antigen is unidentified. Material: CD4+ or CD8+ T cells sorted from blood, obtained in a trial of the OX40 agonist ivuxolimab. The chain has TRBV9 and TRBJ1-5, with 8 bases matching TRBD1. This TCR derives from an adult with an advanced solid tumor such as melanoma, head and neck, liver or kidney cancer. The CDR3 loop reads CASGQGLDQPQHF. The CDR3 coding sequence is TGTGCCAGCGGACAGGGTCTAGATCAGCCCCAGCATTTT.